A selection of T cell receptor beta chains follows, all from one sample in a study of post-analysis software for immune sequencing data. MiXCR was run by TCRdb on the PCR reads, yielding one entry per CDR3 protein. The sample has hundreds of thousands of distinct CDR3 sequences, 40% to 50% seen once. Sequences were obtained from blood. These receptors all come from a girl aged 5 to 17 with multiple sclerosis. Each CDR3 is given with its conserved first and last residue. D genes are given only for firm matches. Not every row has a clone size; where given, it reads once, few, many or a size class.

V	size	D	J	DNA	CDR3
TRBV20-1	.	TRBD2	TRBJ2-5	TGCAGTGCTAGATCCGGGACTACCCCTGAAGAGACCCAGTACTTC	CSARSGTTPEETQYF
TRBV12-3/TRBV12-4	.	.	TRBJ2-3	TGTGCCAGCAGTTTTATATCGGGCACAGATACGCAGTATTTT	CASSFISGTDTQYF
TRBV20-1	.	TRBD1	TRBJ2-1	TGCAGTGCTGGCAGGGGGCGGGGTGAGCAGTTCTTC	CSAGRGRGEQFF
TRBV9	.	.	TRBJ2-7	TGTGCCAGCAGCGACGACAGGGGAGGGGACGAGCAGTACTTC	CASSDDRGGDEQYF
TRBV3-1	.	.	TRBJ2-5	TGTGCCAGCAACCACCACAGGGCTGGGGAGACCCAGTACTTC	CASNHHRAGETQYF
TRBV10-2	.	.	TRBJ2-6	TGCGCCAGCGGCGCTAGCGCTGGGGCCAACGTCCTGACTTTC	CASGASAGANVLTF
TRBV28	.	.	TRBJ2-7	TGTGCCAGCAGTTTGCCGCAGTCCTACGAGCAGTACTTC	CASSLPQSYEQYF
TRBV12-5	.	TRBD1	TRBJ2-6	TGTGCTTCAGGGGGACCTGGGGCCAACGTCCTGACTTTC	CASGGPGANVLTF
TRBV6-5	few	.	TRBJ2-1	TGTGCCAGCAGTCCACCGGCCCGGTACGATGAGCAGTTCTTC	CASSPPARYDEQFF
TRBV7-9	.	.	TRBJ2-7	TGTGCCAGCAGCTACGCAGGGGTGGGGGAGCAGTACTTC	CASSYAGVGEQYF
TRBV20-1	.	TRBD2	TRBJ2-1	TGCAGTGCCCCGCGACTAGCCAATGAGCAGTTCTTC	CSAPRLANEQFF
TRBV10-3	few	.	TRBJ1-2	TGTGCCATCAGTGGAGGGTACGGACGGGACCAGGGCTACACCTTC	CAISGGYGRDQGYTF
TRBV27	.	.	TRBJ2-1	TGTGCCAGCAGGTCCTCTGGGGGGTACAATGAGCAGTTCTTC	CASRSSGGYNEQFF
TRBV10-2	many	.	TRBJ2-5	TGCGCCAGCAGTGTATCTAGGGTAGGGACAGAGACCCAGTACTTC	CASSVSRVGTETQYF
TRBV12-3/TRBV12-4	few	TRBD2	TRBJ2-1	TGTGCTAGCAGTCCTCGGGCCAGCGGGACGAGGGGCAATGAGCAGTTCTTC	CASSPRASGTRGNEQFF
TRBV7-9	.	TRBD1	TRBJ2-3	TGTGCCAGCAGCGCGGGACAGGGCTTACCGAGCACAGATACGCAGTATTTT	CASSAGQGLPSTDTQYF
TRBV6-4	.	.	TRBJ2-1	TGTGCCAGCAGTACAACCGGGACTGGGTATTACAATGAGCAGTTCTTC	CASSTTGTGYYNEQFF
TRBV12-3/TRBV12-4	few	TRBD1	TRBJ1-1	TGTGCCAGCAAACCTCCCACAGGGGGCAACACTGAAGCTTTCTTT	CASKPPTGGNTEAFF
TRBV20-1	.	.	TRBJ2-1	TGCAGTGCTAGACAAGCAGGGCCCCCTGAGCAGTTCTTC	CSARQAGPPEQFF
TRBV27	.	.	TRBJ1-2	TGTGCCAGCAGTCCCCTGGCAGGGGACATATATGGCTACACCTTC	CASSPLAGDIYGYTF
TRBV2	.	TRBD1	TRBJ2-7	TGTGCCAGCAAACGGGACAGGGGGCAGGTCGAGCAGTACTTC	CASKRDRGQVEQYF
TRBV12-3/TRBV12-4	once	.	TRBJ2-1	TGTGCCTGCAGGGGGGACTATCGTACGGGTGAGCAGTTCTTC	CACRGDYRTGEQFF
TRBV29-1	once	TRBD1	TRBJ1-1	TGCAGCGCCATGGGACAGGAGAACACTGAAGCTTTCTTT	CSAMGQENTEAFF
TRBV20-1	once	.	TRBJ2-1	TGCAGTGCTAGCCGACAGGCGGGGGATGAGCAGTTCTTC	CSASRQAGDEQFF
TRBV7-6	few	.	TRBJ2-7	TGTGCCAGCAGCTTATCCCGGGGGCCCTTGGGGACAGAGGGCTACGAGCAGTACTTC	CASSLSRGPLGTEGYEQYF
TRBV11-3	.	.	TRBJ1-1	TGTGCCAGCAGCTCGCCCTTCCCCGGCACTGAAGCTTTCTTT	CASSSPFPGTEAFF
TRBV12-3/TRBV12-4	.	.	TRBJ1-6	TGTGCCAGCAGCTTGGAGACAGGAGCGAATTCACCCCTCCACTTT	CASSLETGANSPLHF
TRBV7-9	.	.	TRBJ1-1	TGTGCCAGCAGCTTAGCGCGTTCAGGGATGGGCACTGAAGCTTTCTTT	CASSLARSGMGTEAFF
TRBV18	few	.	TRBJ1-2	TGTGCCAGCTCTCATATTGACCCCCGGTATGGCTACACCTTC	CASSHIDPRYGYTF
TRBV29-1	few	.	TRBJ1-2	TGCAGCGTTGAAGGGCAGGGGTCGGTCTATGGCTACACCTTC	CSVEGQGSVYGYTF
TRBV4-1	.	.	TRBJ1-4	TGCGCCAGCAGCCAGCCCGGGTCCTCTAATGAAAAACTGTTTTTT	CASSQPGSSNEKLFF
TRBV20-1	.	.	TRBJ2-1	TGCAGTGCTAGCTCGACAGTTGGCAAGAATGAGCAGTTCTTC	CSASSTVGKNEQFF
TRBV12-3/TRBV12-4	once	TRBD2	TRBJ2-5	TGTGCCAGCAGGGCCGGGACTAGCTCGTTCCCCCTGTACTTC	CASRAGTSSFPLYF
TRBV12-3/TRBV12-4	.	.	TRBJ2-3	TGTGCCAGCAGTTTGATGATTCTTGGGCAAGCGCAGTATTTT	CASSLMILGQAQYF
TRBV29-1	few	.	TRBJ2-3	TGCAGCGTTGAAGGCGACGGGGGCACAGATACGCAGTATTTT	CSVEGDGGTDTQYF
TRBV29-1	.	.	TRBJ2-7	TGCAGCGTTGGAGACATAGCCTCCTACGAGCAGTACTTC	CSVGDIASYEQYF
TRBV20-1	.	.	TRBJ2-3	TGCAGTGCTAGAGAAGTCGTCTACCAGTGGGATACGCAGTATTTT	CSAREVVYQWDTQYF
TRBV25-1	.	TRBD1	TRBJ2-1	TGTGCCAGCAGTGGGAGGACAGGGGACAATGAGCAGTTCTTC	CASSGRTGDNEQFF
TRBV6-5	.	TRBD1	TRBJ1-2	TGTGCCAGCAGCTGGACAGGGTGGTATGGCTACACCTTC	CASSWTGWYGYTF
TRBV7-9	.	TRBD1	TRBJ2-7	TGTGCCAGCAGCTTAGCGGGACAGGGTTTCTACGAGCAGTACTTC	CASSLAGQGFYEQYF